The present T cell receptor (beta chain) was sequenced within a study of blood T cell repertoires in COVID-19. Looking at the study overall: Material from acute and convalescent COVID-19 was sourced from the United States, Italy and Spain. T cells, B-cell-depleted T cells, or PBMCs supplied cDNA or gDNA.

The CDR3 is 16 amino acids. The germline CDR1 and CDR2 sequences are LGHDT and YNNKEL (reference sequence). The trim removed 4 bases at V and 4 bases at J, leaving 8 bases unmatched. The assay was immunoSEQ multiplex PCR, and TCRdb's table has in-frame clones only and misses some. The repertoire holds roughly 300,000 clones, with 80% to 90% as singletons. This receptor was taken from a woman in her thirties or forties with acute COVID-19. The V call is TRBV3-1 (or the pseudogene TRBV3-2), the J call TRBJ2-1, with TRBD2 matching 9 bases. The sequenced sample was PBMCs or T cells enriched from blood (not recorded which). The CDR3 loop reads CASSLRDSGRYNEQFF. Written as DNA, the CDR3 is TGTGCCAGCAGCCTGAGGGACAGCGGGAGGTACAATGAGCAGTTCTTC.